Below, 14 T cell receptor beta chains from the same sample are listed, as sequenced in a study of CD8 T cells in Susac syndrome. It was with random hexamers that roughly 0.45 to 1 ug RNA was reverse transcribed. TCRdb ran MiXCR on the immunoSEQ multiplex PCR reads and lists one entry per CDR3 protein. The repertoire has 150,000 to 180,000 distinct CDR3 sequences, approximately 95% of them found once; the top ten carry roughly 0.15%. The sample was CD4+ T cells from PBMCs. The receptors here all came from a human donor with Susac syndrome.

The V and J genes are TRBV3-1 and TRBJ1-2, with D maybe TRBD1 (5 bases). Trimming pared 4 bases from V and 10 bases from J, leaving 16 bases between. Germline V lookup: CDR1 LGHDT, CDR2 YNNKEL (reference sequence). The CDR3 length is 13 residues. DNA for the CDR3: TGTGCCAGCAGCCTACTCGGGAGGGGTATCTACACCTTC. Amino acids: CASSLLGRGIYTF.

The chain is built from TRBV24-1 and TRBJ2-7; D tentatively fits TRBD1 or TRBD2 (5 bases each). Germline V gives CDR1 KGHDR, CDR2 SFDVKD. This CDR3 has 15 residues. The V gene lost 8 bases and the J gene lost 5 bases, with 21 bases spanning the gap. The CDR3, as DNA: TGTGCCACCACTCTCCGGGACGTAGCTGCCCACGAGCAGTACTTC. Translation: CATTLRDVAAHEQYF.

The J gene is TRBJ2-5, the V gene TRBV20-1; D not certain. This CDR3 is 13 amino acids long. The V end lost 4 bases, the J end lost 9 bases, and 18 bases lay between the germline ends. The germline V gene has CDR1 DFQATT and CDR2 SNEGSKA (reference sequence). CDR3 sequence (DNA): TGCAGTGCTACCTATGACTCCGTAGGGCCCCAGTACTTC. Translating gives CSATYDSVGPQYF.

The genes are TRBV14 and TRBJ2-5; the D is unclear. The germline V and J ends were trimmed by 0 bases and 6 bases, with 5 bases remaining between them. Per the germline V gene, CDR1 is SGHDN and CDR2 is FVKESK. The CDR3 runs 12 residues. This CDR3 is CASSQDSQTQYF. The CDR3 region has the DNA TGTGCCAGCAGCCAAGATAGCCAGACCCAGTACTTC.

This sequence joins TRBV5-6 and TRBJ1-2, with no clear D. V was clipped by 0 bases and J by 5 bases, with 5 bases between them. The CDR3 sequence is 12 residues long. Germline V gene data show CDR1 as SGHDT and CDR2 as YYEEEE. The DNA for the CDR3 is TGTGCCAGCAGCTTGGAAATTTATGGCTACACCTTC. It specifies CASSLEIYGYTF.

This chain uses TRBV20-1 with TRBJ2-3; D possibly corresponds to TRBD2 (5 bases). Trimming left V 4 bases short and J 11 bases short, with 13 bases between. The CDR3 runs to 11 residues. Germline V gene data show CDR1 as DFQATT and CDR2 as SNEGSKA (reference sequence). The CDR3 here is CSAIIGERQYF. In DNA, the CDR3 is TGCAGTGCTATAATCGGGGAGAGGCAGTATTTT.

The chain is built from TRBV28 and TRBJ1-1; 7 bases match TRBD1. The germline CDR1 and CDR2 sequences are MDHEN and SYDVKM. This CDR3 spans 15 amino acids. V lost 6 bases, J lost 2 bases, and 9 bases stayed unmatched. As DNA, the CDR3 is TGTGCCAGCAGGCCACCGGGACAGCTAAACACTGAAGCTTTCTTT. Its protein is CASRPPGQLNTEAFF.

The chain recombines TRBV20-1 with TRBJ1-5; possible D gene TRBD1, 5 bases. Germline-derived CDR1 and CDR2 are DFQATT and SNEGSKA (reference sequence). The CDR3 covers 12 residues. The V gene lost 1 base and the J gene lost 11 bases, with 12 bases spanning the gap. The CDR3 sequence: CSARGGELTQHF. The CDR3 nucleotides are TGCAGTGCTAGAGGGGGGGAACTAACCCAGCATTTT.

Written as DNA, the CDR3 is TGCGCCAGCAGCTGGACATACCAAGAGACCCAGTACTTC. Encoded protein: CASSWTYQETQYF. V is TRBV5-1 and J is TRBJ2-5, with D maybe TRBD1 (5 bases). CDR3 length: 13 residues. V gave up 3 bases and J gave up 0 bases, with 6 bases separating them. From germline, CDR1 is SGHRS and CDR2 YFSETQ.

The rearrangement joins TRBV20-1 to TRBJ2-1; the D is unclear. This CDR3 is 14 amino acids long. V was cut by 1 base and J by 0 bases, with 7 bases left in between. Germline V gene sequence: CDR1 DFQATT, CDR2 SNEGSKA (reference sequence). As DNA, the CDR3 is TGCAGTGCTAGAGCCCCGCACTCCTACAATGAGCAGTTCTTC. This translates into CSARAPHSYNEQFF.

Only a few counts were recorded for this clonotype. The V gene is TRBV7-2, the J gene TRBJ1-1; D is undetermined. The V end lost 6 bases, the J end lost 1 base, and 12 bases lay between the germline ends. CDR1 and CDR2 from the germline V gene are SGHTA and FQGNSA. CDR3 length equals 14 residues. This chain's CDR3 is CASSSRWGNTEAFF. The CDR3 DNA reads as TGTGCCAGCAGTTCCCGGTGGGGGAACACTGAAGCTTTCTTT.

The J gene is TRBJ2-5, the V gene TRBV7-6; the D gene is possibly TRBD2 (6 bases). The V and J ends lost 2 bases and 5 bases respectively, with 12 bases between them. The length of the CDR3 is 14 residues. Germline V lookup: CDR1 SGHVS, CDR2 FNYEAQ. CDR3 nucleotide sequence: TGTGCCAGCAGCTTATCTAGCGCCTGGGAGACCCAGTACTTC. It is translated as CASSLSSAWETQYF.

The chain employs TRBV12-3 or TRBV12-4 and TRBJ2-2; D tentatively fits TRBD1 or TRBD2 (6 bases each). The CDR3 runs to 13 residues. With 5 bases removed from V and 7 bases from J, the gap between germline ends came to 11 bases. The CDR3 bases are TGTGCCAGCAGTGAACAGGGACTCGGGGAGCTGTTTTTT. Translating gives CASSEQGLGELFF.

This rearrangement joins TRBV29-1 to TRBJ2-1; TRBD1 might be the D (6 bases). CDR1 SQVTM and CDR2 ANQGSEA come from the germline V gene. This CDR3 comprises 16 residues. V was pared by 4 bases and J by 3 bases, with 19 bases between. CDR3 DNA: TGCAGCGTTGGGAAATTTCTCGGACAGAGCTACAATGAGCAGTTCTTC. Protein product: CSVGKFLGQSYNEQFF.